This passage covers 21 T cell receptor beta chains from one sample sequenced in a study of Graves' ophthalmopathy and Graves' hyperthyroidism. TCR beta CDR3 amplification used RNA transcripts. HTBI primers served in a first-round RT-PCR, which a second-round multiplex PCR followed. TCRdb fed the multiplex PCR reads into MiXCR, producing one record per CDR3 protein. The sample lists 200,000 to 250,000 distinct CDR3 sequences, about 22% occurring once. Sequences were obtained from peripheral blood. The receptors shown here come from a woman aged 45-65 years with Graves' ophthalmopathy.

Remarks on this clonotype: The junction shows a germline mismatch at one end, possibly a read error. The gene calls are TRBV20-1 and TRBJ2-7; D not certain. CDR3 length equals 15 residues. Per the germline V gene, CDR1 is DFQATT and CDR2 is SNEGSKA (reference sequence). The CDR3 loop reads CSARDGNSTPYEQCF. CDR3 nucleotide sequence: TGCAGTGCTAGAGATGGAAATAGCACTCCCTACGAGCAGTGCTTC.

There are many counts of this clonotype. CDR3 sequence (DNA): TGTGCCAGCAGCTCGGGTAGCGGGAGGACAGTAGCCGGGGAGCTGTTTTTT. This gives the protein CASSSGSGRTVAGELFF. V usage is TRBV7-8 and J usage is TRBJ2-2, with 10 bases that match TRBD2. The germline V gene has CDR1 SGHVS and CDR2 FQNEAQ. The V gene end was trimmed by 4 bases and the J gene end by 6 bases; junction bases not matched to a gene: 11. This CDR3 has 17 amino acids.

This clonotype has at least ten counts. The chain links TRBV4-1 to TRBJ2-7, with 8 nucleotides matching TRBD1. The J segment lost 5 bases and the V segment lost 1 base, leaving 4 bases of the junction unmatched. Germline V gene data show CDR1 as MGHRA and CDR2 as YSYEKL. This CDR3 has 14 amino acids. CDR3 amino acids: CASSQVDRGNEQYF. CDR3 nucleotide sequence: TGCGCCAGCAGCCAAGTAGACAGGGGTAACGAGCAGTACTTC.

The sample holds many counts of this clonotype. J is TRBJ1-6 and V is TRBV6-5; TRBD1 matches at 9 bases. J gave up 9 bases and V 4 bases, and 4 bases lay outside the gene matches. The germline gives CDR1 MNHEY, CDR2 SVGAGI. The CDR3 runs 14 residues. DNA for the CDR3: TGTGCCAGCAGTTCCGGGACAGGGATTTCACCCCTCCACTTT. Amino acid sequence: CASSSGTGISPLHF.

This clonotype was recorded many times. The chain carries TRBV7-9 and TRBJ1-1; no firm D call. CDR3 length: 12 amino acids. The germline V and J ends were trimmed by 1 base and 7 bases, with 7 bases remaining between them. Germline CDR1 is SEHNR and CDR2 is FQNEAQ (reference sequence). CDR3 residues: CASSLGRNEAFF. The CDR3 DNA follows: TGTGCCAGCAGCTTAGGCCGAAATGAAGCTTTCTTT.

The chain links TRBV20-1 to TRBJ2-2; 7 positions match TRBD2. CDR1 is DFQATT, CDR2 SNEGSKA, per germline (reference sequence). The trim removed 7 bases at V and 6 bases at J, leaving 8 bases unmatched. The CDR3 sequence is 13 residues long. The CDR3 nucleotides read TGCAGTGTCAAGCGACTAGCCGCCGGGGAGCTGTTTTTT. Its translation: CSVKRLAAGELFF.

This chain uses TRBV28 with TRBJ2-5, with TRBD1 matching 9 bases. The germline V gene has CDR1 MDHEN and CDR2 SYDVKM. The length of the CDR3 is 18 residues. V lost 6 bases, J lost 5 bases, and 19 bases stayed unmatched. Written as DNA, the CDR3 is TGTGCCAGCAGGGGACCGGGACAGGGCTACATCGGAGGGGAGACCCAGTACTTC. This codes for CASRGPGQGYIGGETQYF.

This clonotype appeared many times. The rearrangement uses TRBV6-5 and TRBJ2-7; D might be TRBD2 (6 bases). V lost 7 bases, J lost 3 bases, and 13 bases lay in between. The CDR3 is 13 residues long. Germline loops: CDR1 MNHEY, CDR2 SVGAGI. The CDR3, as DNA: TGTGCCAGCAAGGTCTGGACTATCTACGAGCAGTACTTC. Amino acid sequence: CASKVWTIYEQYF.

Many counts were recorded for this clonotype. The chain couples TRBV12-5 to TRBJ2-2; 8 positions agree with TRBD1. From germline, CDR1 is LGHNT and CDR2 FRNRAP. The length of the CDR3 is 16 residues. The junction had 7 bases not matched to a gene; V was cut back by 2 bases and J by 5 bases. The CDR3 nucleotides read TGTGCTAGTGGTTTGACGACAGGGGCTACGACCGGGGAGCTGTTTTTT. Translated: CASGLTTGATTGELFF.

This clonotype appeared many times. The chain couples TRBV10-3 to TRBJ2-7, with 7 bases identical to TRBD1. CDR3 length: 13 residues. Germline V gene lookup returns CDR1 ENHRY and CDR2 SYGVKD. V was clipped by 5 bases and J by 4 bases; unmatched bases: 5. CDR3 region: CAISRDSLYEQYF. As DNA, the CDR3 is TGTGCCATCAGTCGGGACAGTCTGTACGAGCAGTACTTC.

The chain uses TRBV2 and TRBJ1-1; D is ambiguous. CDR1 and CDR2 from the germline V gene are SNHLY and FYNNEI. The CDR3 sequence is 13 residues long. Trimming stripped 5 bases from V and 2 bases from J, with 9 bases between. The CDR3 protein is CASSFLPNTEAFF. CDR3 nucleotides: TGTGCCAGCAGTTTCCTCCCAAACACTGAAGCTTTCTTT.

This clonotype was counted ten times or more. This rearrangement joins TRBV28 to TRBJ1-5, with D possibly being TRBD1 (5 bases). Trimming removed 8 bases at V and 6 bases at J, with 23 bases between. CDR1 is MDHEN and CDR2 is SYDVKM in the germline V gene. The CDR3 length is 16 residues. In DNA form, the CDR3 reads TGTGCCAGCGGGTACCGAGGATTCAGGGAAGTTCAGCCCCAGCATTTT. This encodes CASGYRGFREVQPQHF.

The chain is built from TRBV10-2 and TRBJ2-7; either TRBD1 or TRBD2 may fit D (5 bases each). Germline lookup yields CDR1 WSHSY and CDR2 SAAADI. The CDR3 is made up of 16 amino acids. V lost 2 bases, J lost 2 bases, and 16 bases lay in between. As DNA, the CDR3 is TGCGCCAGCAGTGAGATCGCCGGGACGGAGACCTACGAGCAGTACTTC. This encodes CASSEIAGTETYEQYF.

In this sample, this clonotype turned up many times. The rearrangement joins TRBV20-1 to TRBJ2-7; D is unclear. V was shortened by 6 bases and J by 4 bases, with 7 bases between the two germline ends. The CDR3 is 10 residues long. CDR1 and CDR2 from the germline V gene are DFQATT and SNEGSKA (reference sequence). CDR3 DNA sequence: TGCAGTGCCCAGGCTTACGAGCAGTACTTC. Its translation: CSAQAYEQYF.

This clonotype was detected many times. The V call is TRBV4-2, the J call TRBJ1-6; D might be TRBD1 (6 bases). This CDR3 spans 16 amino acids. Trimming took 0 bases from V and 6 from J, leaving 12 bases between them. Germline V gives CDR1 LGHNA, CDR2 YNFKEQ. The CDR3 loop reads CASSQDRGVRNSPLHF. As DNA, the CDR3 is TGTGCCAGCAGCCAAGATAGGGGGGTCCGTAATTCACCCCTCCACTTT.

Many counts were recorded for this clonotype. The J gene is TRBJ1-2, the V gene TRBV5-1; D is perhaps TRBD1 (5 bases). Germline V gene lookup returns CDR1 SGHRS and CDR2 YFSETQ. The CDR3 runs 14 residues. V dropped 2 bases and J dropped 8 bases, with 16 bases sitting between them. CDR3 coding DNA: TGCGCCAGCAGCTTCGGGGCAGCGTCACTGGGCTACACCTTC. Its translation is CASSFGAASLGYTF.

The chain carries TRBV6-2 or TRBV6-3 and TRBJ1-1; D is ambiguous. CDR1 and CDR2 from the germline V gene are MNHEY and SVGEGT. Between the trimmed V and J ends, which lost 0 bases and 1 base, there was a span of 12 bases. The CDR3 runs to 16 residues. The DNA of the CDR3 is TGTGCCAGCAGTTACTCGATTGGGGTCTGGAACACTGAAGCTTTCTTT. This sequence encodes CASSYSIGVWNTEAFF.

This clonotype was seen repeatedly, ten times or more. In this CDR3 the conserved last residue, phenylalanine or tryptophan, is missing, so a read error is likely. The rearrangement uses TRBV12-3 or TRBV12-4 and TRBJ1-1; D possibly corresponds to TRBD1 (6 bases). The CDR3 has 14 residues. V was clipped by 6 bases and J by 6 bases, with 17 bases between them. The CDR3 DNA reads TGTGCCAGCAGCCCCGGGACAATCCTTTCTGAAGCTTTCCTT. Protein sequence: CASSPGTILSEAFL.

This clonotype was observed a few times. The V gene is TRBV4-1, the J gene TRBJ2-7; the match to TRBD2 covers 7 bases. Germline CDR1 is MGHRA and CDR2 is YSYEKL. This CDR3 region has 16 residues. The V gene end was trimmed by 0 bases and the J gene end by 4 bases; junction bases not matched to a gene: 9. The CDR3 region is CASSQDLIREGYEQYF. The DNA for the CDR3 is TGCGCCAGCAGCCAAGATCTGATCAGGGAGGGTTACGAGCAGTACTTC.

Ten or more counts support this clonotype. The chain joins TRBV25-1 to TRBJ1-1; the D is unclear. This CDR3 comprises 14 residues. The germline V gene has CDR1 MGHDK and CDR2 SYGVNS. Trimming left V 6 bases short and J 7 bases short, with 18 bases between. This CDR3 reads CASRKAGTNYEAFF. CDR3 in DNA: TGTGCCAGCAGGAAGGCAGGTACGAACTATGAAGCTTTCTTT.

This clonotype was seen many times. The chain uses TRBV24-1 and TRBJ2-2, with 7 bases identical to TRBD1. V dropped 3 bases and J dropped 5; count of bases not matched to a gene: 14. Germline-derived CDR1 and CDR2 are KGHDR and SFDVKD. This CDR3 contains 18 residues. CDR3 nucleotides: TGTGCCACCAGTGATCCCCCCGGGCGACAGGGTCGAACCGGGGAGCTGTTTTTT. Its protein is CATSDPPGRQGRTGELFF.